This T cell receptor (beta chain) was sequenced for a study of blood T cells in healthy people across ages. Ten or more counts support this clonotype. Germline CDR1 and CDR2: LGHNT and FRNRAP. Trimming shortened V by 5 bases and J by 5 bases, and 15 bases separated the two germline ends. The CDR3 runs 14 residues. Alongside a J-beta primer mix, a sample-barcoded 5' primer served in a second PCR lasting roughly 7 to 11 cycles. TCRdb recomputed calls from the 5' RACE reads with MiXCR, one row per CDR3 protein. The sample records about 1.7 million distinct CDR3 sequences, roughly 28% being singletons. The rearrangement joins TRBV12-5 to TRBJ1-1, with D perhaps TRBD1 (6 bases). The TCR originated in a young woman in good health. The sequenced sample was blood. CDR3 sequence reads: CASGHPQGRTEAFF. The CDR3 bases are TGTGCTAGTGGTCATCCCCAGGGGAGGACTGAAGCTTTCTTT.